This paragraph reports one T cell receptor beta chain. The table came from immunoSEQ multiplex PCR; TCRdb's copy has only in-frame clones and leaves some out. Here the sample spans approximately 250,000 clones, around 82% being singletons. These data are taken from a study of blood T cell repertoires in COVID-19. For the study at large: Samples representing acute and convalescent COVID-19 were sourced from the United States, Italy and Spain.

The V and J ends lost 5 bases and 2 bases respectively, with 16 bases between them. Looked up from germline, CDR1 is LNHDA and CDR2 is SQIVND (reference sequence). CDR3 length equals 16 residues. This sequence was found in a human donor in a cohort sampled during active COVID-19. This chain connects TRBV19 to TRBJ1-5; D may be TRBD1 (5 bases). Sequences were obtained from peripheral blood. This CDR3 reads CASSPRQGLGNQPQHF. DNA for the CDR3: TGTGCCAGTAGTCCCCGCCAGGGATTAGGCAATCAGCCCCAGCATTTT.